Listed here is a single T cell receptor (beta chain). The sample is drawn from a study of blood T cell repertoires in COVID-19. Study-wide context: Donors in the United States, Italy and Spain gave samples during acute or convalescent COVID-19. T cells, B-cell-depleted T cells, or PBMCs provided the cDNA or gDNA that served as material.

Per the study methods: Reference gene primer amplification gave nucleated cell count estimates. The assay was immunoSEQ multiplex PCR, and TCRdb's table has in-frame clones only and misses some. The V and J calls and clone size come from that table; D and trimming were worked out from the DNA. Among 100,000 or so clones listed, roughly 84% were seen once. This TCR came from a man in his thirties or forties in a cohort sampled during active COVID-19. Sequences were obtained from peripheral blood.

The CDR3 DNA reads TGTGCCAGTAGTATAAGAGTTAACACTGAAGCTTTCTTT. It translates to CASSIRVNTEAFF. The chain couples TRBV19 to TRBJ1-1; no definite D call. This CDR3 has 13 amino acids. CDR1 and CDR2 (germline): LNHDA, SQIVND (reference sequence). V was pared by 2 bases and J by 2 bases, with 6 bases between. The full variable domain, with the rest looked up from reference TRBV19 and TRBJ1-1, is DGGITQSPKYLFRKEGQNVTLSCEQNLNHDAMYWYRQDPGQGLRLIYYSQIVNDFQKGDIAEGYSVSREKKESFPLTVTSAQKNPTAFYLCASSIRVNTEAFFGQGTRLTVV.